This entry describes one T cell receptor (beta chain). The entry originates in a study of blood T cell repertoires in COVID-19. In germline, CDR1 is SGHRS, CDR2 YFSETQ. With V trimmed by 1 base and J by 2 bases, 4 bases remained unmatched. CDR3 length equals 16 residues. Using immunoSEQ multiplex PCR, the repertoire was profiled, and TCRdb retains in-frame clones only, with some absent. The sample has about 310,000 clones; 75% to 90% are singletons. The sample taken for sequencing was PBMCs or T cells enriched from blood (not recorded which). The V call is TRBV5-1, the J call TRBJ2-7; 12 nucleotides line up with TRBD2. The source of this sequence is a woman aged 40 to 50 who had recovered from COVID-19. Written as DNA, the CDR3 is TGCGCCAGCAGCTTGATCCTAGCGGGAGGGGCCTACGAGCAGTACTTC. It specifies CASSLILAGGAYEQYF.